The source of this TCR beta chain is a study of blood T cell repertoires in COVID-19. Using immunoSEQ multiplex PCR, the repertoire was profiled, and TCRdb retains in-frame clones only, with some absent. The data show 85,000 to 110,000 clones, with about four fifths seen just once and approximately 12% held by the top ten. The ends were cut back, 5 bases at V and 7 bases at J, with 12 bases in the middle. CDR1 is SGHRS, CDR2 YFSETQ, per germline. The CDR3 runs 12 residues. The rearrangement links TRBV5-1 to TRBJ1-1; D is possibly TRBD1 (6 bases). The TCR sequence derives from a human donor in a cohort sampled during active COVID-19. Sequenced: peripheral blood. The CDR3 DNA reads as TGCGCCAGCAGATTCCCAGGGGATGAAGCTTTCTTT. Amino acid sequence: CASRFPGDEAFF.